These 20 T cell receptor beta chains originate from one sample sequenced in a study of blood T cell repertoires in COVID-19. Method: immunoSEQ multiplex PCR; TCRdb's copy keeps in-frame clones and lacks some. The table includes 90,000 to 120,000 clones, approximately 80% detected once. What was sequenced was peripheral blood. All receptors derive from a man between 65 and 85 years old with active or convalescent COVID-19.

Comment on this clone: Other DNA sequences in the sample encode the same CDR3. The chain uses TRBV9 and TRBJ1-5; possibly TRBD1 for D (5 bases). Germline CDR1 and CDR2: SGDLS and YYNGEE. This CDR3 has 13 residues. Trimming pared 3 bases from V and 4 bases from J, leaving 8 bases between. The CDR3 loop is CASSAGYNQPQHF. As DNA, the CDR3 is TGTGCCAGCAGCGCAGGGTATAATCAGCCCCAGCATTTT.

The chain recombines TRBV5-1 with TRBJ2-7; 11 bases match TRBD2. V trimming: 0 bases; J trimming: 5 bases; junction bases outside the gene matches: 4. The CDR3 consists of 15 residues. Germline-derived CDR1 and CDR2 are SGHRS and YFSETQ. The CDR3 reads CASSLELAGGNEQYF. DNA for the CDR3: TGCGCCAGCAGCTTGGAGTTAGCGGGAGGGAACGAGCAGTACTTC.

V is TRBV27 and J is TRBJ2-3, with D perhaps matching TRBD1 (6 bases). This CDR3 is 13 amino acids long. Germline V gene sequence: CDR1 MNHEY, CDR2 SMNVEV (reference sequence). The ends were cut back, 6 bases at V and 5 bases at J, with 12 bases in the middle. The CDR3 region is CASRSGAEDTQYF. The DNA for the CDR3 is TGTGCCAGCAGATCAGGGGCAGAAGATACGCAGTATTTT.

This CDR3 reads CASSLTGGTEAFF. As DNA, the CDR3 is TGTGCCAGCAGTTTAACAGGGGGCACTGAAGCTTTCTTT. The chain couples TRBV3-1 (or the pseudogene TRBV3-2) to TRBJ1-1; TRBD1 agrees at 8 bases. Germline CDR1 and CDR2: LGHDT and YNNKEL (reference sequence). V was clipped by 6 bases and J by 4 bases; unmatched bases: 4. This CDR3 has 13 residues.

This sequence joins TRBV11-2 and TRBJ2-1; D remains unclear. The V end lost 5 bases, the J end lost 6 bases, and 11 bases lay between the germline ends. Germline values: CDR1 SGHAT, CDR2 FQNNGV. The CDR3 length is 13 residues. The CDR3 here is CASSLTIINEQFF. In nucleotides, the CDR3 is TGTGCCAGCAGCCTAACTATCATCAATGAGCAGTTCTTC.

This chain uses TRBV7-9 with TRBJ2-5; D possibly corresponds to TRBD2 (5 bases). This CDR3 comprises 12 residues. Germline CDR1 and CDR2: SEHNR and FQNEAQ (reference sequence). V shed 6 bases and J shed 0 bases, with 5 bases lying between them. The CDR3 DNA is TGTGCCAGCAGGAGGGACCAAGAGACCCAGTACTTC. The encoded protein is CASRRDQETQYF.

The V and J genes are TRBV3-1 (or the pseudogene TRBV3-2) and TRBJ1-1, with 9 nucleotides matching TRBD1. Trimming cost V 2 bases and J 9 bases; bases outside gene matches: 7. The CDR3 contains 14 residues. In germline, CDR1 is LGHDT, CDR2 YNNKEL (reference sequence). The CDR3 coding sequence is TGTGCCAGCAGCCAACCAGGGACAGGGTTTAAAGCTTTCTTT. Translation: CASSQPGTGFKAFF.

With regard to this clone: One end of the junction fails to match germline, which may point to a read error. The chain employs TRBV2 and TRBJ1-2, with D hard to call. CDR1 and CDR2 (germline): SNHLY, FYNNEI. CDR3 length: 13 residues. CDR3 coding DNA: TGTGCCAGCAGTGGGGCAAGGGAGGGAGGCTGCACCTTC. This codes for CASSGAREGGCTF.

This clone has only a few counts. The chain's CDR3 is CASSSPGLAGADTQYF. As DNA, the CDR3 is TGCGCCAGCAGCTCTCCGGGACTAGCGGGGGCAGATACGCAGTATTTT. The J gene is TRBJ2-3, the V gene TRBV5-1; 14 bases line up with TRBD2. Trimming at V came to 3 bases and at J to 4 bases, leaving 4 bases not matched to a gene. This CDR3 has 16 residues. Per germline, CDR1 SGHRS and CDR2 YFSETQ.

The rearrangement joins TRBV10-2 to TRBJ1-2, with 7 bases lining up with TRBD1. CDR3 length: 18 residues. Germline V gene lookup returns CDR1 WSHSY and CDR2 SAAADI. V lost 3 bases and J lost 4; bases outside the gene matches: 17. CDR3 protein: CASSEGPGKGGAGYGYTF. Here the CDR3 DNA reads TGCGCCAGCAGTGAAGGGCCGGGAAAAGGGGGCGCCGGCTATGGCTACACCTTC.

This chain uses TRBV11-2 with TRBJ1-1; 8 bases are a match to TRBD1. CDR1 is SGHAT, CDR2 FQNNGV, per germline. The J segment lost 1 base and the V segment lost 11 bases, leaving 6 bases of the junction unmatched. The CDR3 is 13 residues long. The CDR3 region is CAGGGQGNTEAFF. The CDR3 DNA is TGTGCCGGCGGAGGACAGGGGAACACTGAAGCTTTCTTT.

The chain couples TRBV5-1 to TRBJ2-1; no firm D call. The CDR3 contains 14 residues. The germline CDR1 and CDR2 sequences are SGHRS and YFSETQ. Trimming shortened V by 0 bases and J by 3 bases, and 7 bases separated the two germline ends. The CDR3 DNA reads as TGCGCCAGCAGCTTGGAACTGAACTACAATGAGCAGTTCTTC. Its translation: CASSLELNYNEQFF.

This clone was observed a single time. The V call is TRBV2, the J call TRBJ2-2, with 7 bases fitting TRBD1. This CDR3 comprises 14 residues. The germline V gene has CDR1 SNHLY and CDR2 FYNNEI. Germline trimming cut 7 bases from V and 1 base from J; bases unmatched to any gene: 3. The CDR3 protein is CASMRQGNTGELFF. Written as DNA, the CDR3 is TGTGCCAGCATGAGACAGGGGAACACCGGGGAGCTGTTTTTT.

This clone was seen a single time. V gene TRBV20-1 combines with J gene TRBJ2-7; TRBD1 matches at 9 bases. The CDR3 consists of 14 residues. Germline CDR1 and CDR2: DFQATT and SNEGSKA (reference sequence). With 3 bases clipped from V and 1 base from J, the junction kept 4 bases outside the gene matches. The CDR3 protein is CSASGQGISYEQYF. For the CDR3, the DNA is TGCAGTGCTAGTGGACAGGGGATTTCCTACGAGCAGTACTTC.

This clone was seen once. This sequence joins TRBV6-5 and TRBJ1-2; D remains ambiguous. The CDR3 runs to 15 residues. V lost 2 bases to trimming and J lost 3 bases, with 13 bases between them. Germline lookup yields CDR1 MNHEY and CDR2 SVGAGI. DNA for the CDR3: TGTGCCAGCAGTTACGGAGGAGGCCGGGACTATGGCTACACCTTC. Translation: CASSYGGGRDYGYTF.

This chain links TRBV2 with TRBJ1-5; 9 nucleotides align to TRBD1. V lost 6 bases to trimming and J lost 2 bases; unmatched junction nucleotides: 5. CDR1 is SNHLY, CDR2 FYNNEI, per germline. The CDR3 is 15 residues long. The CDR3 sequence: CASSGTGIGNQPQHF. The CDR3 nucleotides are TGTGCCAGCAGCGGGACAGGGATTGGCAATCAGCCCCAGCATTTT.

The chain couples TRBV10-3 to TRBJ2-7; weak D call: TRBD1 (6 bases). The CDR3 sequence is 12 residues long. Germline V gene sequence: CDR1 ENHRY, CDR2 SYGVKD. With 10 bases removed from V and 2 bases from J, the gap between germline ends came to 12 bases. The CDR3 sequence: CATSTGPYEQYF. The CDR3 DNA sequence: TGTGCCACTTCGACAGGCCCCTACGAGCAGTACTTC.

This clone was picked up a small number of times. The CDR3 protein is CATTSRDSQQFF. The CDR3 coding sequence is TGTGCCACCACTTCAAGGGACAGTCAGCAGTTCTTC. The chain is built from TRBV5-4 and TRBJ2-1; TRBD1 agrees at 7 bases. The CDR3 consists of 12 residues. CDR1 is SGHNT, CDR2 YYREEE, per germline (reference sequence). After removal of 9 bases from V and 11 bases from J, the junction contained 11 bases not matched to a gene.

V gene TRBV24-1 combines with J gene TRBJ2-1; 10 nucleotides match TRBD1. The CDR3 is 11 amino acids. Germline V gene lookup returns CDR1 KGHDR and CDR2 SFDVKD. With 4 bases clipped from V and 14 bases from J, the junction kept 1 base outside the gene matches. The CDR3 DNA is TGTGCCACCAGTGACGGGACAGGGGAGTTCTTC. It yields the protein CATSDGTGEFF.

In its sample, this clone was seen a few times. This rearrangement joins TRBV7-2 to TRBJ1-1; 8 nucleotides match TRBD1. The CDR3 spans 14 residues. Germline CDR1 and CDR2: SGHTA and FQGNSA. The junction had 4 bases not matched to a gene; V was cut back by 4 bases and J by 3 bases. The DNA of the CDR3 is TGTGCCAGCAGCTCCCGACAGGGGTACACTGAAGCTTTCTTT. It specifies CASSSRQGYTEAFF.